The text below deals with one T cell receptor beta chain. The sample originates from a study of blood T cell repertoires in COVID-19. At the level of the study: Sites in the United States, Italy and Spain provided acute and convalescent COVID-19 samples. Sample material is recorded as cDNA or gDNA derived from T cells, B-cell-depleted T cells, or PBMCs.

Authors' methods: Amplification from reference gene primers served as the basis for estimated nucleated cell counts. Only in-frame clones appear in the TCRdb table, and some are missing; sequencing was by immunoSEQ multiplex PCR. The DNA gave D and trimming, while V, J and clone size come from that table. The repertoire holds fewer than 200,000 clones, around 83% seen once, with 6.5% to 9% in the top ten. The length of the CDR3 is 12 residues. The V end was cut by 1 base, the J end by 7 bases, with 10 bases between. Per germline, CDR1 SQVTM and CDR2 ANQGSEA. Sample: peripheral blood. This receptor was taken from a woman between 55 and 75 years old with acute or convalescent COVID-19. The V call is TRBV29-1, the J call TRBJ1-2; D unresolved. The CDR3 DNA is TGCAGCGTTGAAGGTTATGGGCTTGGCTACACCTTC. Protein product: CSVEGYGLGYTF.